This T cell receptor beta chain is drawn from a study of cytomegalovirus exposure and HLA in healthy donors. The study ran its PCR with 60 Vbeta and 13 Jbeta primers. Clones were sequenced by immunoSEQ multiplex PCR, and TCRdb holds only the in-frame ones, with some missing. The sample includes 150,000 to 200,000 clones, 60% to 80% of them seen just once. This sequence originates from a woman between 40 and 55 years old in good health and CMV-seronegative. What was sequenced was PBMCs.

The CDR3 DNA is TGTGCCAGCCGCGGACTACAAGTCAAAAACATTCAGTACTTC. Encoded protein: CASRGLQVKNIQYF. This chain uses TRBV6-7 with TRBJ2-4; D is perhaps TRBD2 (6 bases). TRBV6-7 is identified as an open reading frame with a role that is uncertain. The CDR3 contains 14 residues. The V and J ends lost 8 bases and 3 bases respectively, with 14 bases between them.